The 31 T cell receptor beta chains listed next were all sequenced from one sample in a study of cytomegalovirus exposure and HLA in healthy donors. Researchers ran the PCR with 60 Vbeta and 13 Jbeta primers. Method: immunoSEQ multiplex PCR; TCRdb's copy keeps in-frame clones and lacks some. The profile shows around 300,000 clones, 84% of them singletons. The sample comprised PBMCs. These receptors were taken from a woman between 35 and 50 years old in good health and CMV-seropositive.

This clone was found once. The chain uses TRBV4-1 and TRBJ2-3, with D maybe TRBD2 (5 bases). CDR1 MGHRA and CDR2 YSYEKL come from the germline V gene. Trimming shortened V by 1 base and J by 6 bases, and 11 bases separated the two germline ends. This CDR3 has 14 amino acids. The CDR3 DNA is TGCGCCAGCAGCCAAGGGACTTCGGGGGATACGCAGTATTTT. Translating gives CASSQGTSGDTQYF.

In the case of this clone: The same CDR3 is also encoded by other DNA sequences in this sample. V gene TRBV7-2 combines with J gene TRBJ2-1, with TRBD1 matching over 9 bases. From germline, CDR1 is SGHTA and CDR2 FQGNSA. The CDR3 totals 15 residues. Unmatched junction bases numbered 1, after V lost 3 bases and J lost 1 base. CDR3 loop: CASSLDRGSYNEQFF. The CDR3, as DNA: TGTGCCAGCAGCTTGGACAGGGGTTCCTACAATGAGCAGTTCTTC.

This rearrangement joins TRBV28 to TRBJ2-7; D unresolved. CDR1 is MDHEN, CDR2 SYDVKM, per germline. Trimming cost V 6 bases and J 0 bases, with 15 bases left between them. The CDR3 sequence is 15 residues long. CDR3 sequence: CASSRREIASYEQYF. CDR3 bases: TGTGCCAGCAGCCGAAGAGAGATCGCCTCCTACGAGCAGTACTTC. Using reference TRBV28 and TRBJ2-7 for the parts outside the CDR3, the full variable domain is DVKVTQSSRYLVKRTGEKVFLECVQDMDHENMFWYRQDPGLGLRLIYFSYDVKMKEKGDIPEGYSVSREKKERFSLILESASTNQTSMYLCASSRREIASYEQYFGPGTRLTVT.

The CDR3 loop is CASSLAGDRYEQYF. CDR3 nucleotide sequence: TGTGCCAGCAGTTTAGCGGGAGATCGGTACGAGCAGTACTTC. This chain connects TRBV28 to TRBJ2-7, with 7 bases fitting TRBD2. The CDR3 is made up of 14 amino acids. With 2 bases clipped from V and 4 bases from J, the junction kept 5 bases outside the gene matches. Germline V gene sequence: CDR1 MDHEN, CDR2 SYDVKM.

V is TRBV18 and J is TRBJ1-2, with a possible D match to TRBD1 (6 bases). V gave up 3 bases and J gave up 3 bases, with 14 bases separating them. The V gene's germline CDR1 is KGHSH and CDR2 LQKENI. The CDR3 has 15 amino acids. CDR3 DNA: TGTGCCAGCTCACCGACAGGCGGTGGCGACTATGGCTACACCTTC. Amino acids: CASSPTGGGDYGYTF. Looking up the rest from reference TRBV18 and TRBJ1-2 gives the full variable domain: NAGVMQNPRHLVRRRGQEARLRCSPMKGHSHVYWYRQLPEEGLKFMVYLQKENIIDESGMPKERFSAEFPKEGPSILRIQQVVRGDSAAYFCASSPTGGGDYGYTFGSGTRLTVV.

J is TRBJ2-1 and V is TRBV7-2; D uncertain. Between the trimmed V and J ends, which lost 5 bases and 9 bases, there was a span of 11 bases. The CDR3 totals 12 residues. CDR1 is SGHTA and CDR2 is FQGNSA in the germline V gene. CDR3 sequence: CASSPQVTEQFF. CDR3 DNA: TGTGCCAGCAGCCCCCAGGTTACTGAGCAGTTCTTC.

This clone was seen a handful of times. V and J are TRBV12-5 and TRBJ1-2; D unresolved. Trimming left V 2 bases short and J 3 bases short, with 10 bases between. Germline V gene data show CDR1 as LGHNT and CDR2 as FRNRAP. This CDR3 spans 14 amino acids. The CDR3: CASGLPTGDYGYTF. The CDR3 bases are TGTGCTAGTGGTTTGCCCACCGGAGACTATGGCTACACCTTC.

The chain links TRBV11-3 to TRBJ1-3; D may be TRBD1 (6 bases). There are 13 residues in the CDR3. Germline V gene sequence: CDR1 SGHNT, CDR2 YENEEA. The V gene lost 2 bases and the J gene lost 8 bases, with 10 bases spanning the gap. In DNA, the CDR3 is TGTGCCAGCAGCTTATACGGGGGGCACACCATATATTTT. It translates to CASSLYGGHTIYF.

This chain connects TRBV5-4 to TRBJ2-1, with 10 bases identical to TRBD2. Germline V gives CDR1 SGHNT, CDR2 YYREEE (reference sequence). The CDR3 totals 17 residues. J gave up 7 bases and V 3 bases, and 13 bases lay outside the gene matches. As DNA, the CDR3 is TGTGCCAGCAGCTCCCGGAGTAGCGGGAGGCCGACAAATGAGCAGTTCTTC. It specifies CASSSRSSGRPTNEQFF.

Here the CDR3 reads CAIRIGTGGLDTQYF. DNA for the CDR3: TGTGCCATCAGAATTGGGACAGGGGGATTAGATACGCAGTATTTT. This chain uses TRBV10-3 with TRBJ2-3; TRBD1 matches 11 bases. Germline V gene lookup returns CDR1 ENHRY and CDR2 SYGVKD. Trimming at V came to 6 bases and at J to 5 bases, leaving 7 bases not matched to a gene. This CDR3 contains 15 residues.

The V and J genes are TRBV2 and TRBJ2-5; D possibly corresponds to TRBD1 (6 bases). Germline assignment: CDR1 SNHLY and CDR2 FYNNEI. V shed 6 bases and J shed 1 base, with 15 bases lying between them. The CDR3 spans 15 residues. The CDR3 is CASRAGQNGQETQYF. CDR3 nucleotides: TGTGCCAGCAGGGCCGGACAGAACGGCCAAGAGACCCAGTACTTC.

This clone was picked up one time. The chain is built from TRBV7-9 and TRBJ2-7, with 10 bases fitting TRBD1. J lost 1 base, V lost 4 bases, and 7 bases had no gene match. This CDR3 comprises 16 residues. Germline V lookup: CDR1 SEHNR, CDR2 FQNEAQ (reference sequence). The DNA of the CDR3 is TGTGCCAGCAGCTCACCCCCGGGACAGGGGTCCTACGAGCAGTACTTC. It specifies CASSSPPGQGSYEQYF.

The CDR3 DNA reads TGTGCCAGCAGCAAGGATGTACGGGACATTGGAGGAAGCGGCTACACCTTC. Its protein product is CASSKDVRDIGGSGYTF. The V gene is TRBV21-1, the J gene TRBJ1-2; TRBD1, the table's D call, lacks a check against the DNA. TRBV21-1 is shown as a pseudogene. This CDR3 comprises 17 residues.

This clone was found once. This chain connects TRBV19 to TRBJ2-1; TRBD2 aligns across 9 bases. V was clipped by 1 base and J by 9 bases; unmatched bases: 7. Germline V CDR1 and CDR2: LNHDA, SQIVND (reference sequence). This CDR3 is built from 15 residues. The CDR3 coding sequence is TGTGCCAGTAGTATAGCTCCCGGGACTAGCCGTGAGCAGTTCTTC. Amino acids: CASSIAPGTSREQFF.

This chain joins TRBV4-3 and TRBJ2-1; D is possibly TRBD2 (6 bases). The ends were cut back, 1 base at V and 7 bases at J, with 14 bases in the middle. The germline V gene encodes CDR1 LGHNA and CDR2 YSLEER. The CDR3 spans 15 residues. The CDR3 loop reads CASSQAASEPNEQFF. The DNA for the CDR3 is TGCGCCAGCAGCCAAGCGGCTAGCGAGCCAAATGAGCAGTTCTTC.

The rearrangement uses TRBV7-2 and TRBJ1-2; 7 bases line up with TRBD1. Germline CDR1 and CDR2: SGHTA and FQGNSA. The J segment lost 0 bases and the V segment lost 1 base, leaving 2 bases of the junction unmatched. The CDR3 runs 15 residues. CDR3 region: CASSLERGPNYGYTF. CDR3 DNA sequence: TGTGCCAGCAGCTTAGAAAGGGGGCCTAACTATGGCTACACCTTC.

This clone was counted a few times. The CDR3 loop reads CASSFLGTSGRGGSYEQYF. CDR3 DNA sequence: TGTGCCAGCAGCTTTTTAGGAACTAGCGGAAGAGGAGGATCCTACGAGCAGTACTTC. V gene TRBV7-9 combines with J gene TRBJ2-7, with 8 positions matching TRBD2. Trimming cost V 3 bases and J 1 base; bases outside gene matches: 17. This CDR3 contains 19 residues. Germline-derived CDR1 and CDR2 are SEHNR and FQNEAQ (reference sequence).

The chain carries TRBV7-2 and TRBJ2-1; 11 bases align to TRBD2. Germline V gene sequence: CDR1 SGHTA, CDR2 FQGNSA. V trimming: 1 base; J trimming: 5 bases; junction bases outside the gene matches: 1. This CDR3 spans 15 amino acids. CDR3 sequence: CASSLGLAGHNEQFF. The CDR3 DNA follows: TGTGCCAGCAGCTTAGGACTAGCGGGACACAATGAGCAGTTCTTC.

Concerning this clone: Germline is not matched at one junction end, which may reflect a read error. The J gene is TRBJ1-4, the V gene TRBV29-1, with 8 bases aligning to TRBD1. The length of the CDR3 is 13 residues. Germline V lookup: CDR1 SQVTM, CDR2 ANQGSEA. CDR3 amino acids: CSVKDRGGEKLFF. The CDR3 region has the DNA TGCAGCGTTAAAGACAGGGGCGGTGAAAAACTGTTTTTT.

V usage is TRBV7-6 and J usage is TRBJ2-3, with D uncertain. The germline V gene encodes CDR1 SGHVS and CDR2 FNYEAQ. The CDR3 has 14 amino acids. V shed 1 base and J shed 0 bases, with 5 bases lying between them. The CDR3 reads CASSLDGSTDTQYF. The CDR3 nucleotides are TGTGCCAGCAGCTTAGACGGGAGCACAGATACGCAGTATTTT.

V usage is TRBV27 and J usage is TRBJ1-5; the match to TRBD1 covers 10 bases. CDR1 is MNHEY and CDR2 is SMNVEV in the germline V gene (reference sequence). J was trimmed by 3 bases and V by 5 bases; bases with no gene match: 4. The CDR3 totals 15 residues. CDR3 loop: CASSETGGFNQPQHF. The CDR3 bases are TGTGCCAGCAGTGAGACAGGGGGCTTCAATCAGCCCCAGCATTTT.

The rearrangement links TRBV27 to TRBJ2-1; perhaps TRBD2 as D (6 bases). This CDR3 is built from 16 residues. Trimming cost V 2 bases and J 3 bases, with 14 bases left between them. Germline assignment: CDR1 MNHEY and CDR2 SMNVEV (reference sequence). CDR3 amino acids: CASSLSSGGLYNEQFF. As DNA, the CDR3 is TGTGCCAGCAGTTTAAGTAGCGGTGGACTCTACAATGAGCAGTTCTTC.

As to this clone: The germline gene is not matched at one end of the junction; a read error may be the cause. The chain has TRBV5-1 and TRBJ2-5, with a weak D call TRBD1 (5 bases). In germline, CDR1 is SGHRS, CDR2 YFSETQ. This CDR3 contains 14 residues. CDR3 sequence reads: CASSFGRAQEAQYF. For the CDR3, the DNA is TGCGCCAGCAGCTTTGGCAGGGCACAAGAGGCCCAGTACTTC. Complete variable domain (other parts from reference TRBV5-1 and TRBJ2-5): KAGVTQTPRYLIKTRGQQVTLSCSPISGHRSVSWYQQTPGQGLQFLFEYFSETQRNKGNFPGRFSGRQFSNSRSEMNVSTLELGDSALYLCASSFGRAQEAQYFGPGTRLLVL.

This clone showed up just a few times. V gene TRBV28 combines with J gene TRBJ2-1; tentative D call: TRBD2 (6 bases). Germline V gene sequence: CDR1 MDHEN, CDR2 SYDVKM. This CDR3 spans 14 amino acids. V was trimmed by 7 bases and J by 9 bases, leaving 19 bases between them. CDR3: CASKEVGGMVEQFF. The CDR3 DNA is TGTGCCAGCAAGGAAGTGGGCGGGATGGTTGAGCAGTTCTTC.

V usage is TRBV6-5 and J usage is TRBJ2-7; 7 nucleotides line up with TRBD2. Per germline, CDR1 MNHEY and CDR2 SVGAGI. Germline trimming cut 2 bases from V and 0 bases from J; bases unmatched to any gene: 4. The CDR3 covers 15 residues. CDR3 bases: TGTGCCAGCAGTTACCGGGCTAGCGGCTCCTACGAGCAGTACTTC. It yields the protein CASSYRASGSYEQYF.

CDR3 sequence reads: CASTSGTYSYEQYF. DNA for the CDR3: TGTGCCAGCACCTCCGGGACATACTCCTACGAGCAGTACTTC. The V call is TRBV6-6, the J call TRBJ2-7, with D perhaps TRBD1 (6 bases). Trimming cost V 7 bases and J 0 bases, with 13 bases left between them. The germline V gene has CDR1 MNHNY and CDR2 SVGAGI (reference sequence). The CDR3 covers 14 residues.

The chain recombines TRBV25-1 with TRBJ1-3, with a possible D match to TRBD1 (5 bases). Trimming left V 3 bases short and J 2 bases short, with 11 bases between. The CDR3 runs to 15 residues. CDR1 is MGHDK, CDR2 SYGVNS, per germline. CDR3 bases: TGTGCCAGCAGTGAGGACACCTGGACTGGAAACACCATATATTTT. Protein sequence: CASSEDTWTGNTIYF.

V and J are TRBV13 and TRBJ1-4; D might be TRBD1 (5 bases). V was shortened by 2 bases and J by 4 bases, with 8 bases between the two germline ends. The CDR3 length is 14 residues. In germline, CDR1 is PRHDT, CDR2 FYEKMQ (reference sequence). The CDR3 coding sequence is TGTGCCAGCAGCTTATCGCAGGGTAATGAAAAACTGTTTTTT. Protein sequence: CASSLSQGNEKLFF.

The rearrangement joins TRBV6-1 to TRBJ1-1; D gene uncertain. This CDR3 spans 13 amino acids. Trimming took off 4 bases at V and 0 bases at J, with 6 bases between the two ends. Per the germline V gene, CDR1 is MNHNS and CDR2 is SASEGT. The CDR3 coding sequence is TGTGCCAGCAGTGTGGTAGTGAACACTGAAGCTTTCTTT. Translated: CASSVVVNTEAFF.

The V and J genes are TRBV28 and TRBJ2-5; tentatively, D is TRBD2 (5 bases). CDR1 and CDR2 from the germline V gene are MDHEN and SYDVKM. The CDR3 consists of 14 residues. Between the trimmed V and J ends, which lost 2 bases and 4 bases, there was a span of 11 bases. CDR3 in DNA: TGTGCCAGCAGTTTAAGCGGACTGGGAGAGACCCAGTACTTC. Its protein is CASSLSGLGETQYF.

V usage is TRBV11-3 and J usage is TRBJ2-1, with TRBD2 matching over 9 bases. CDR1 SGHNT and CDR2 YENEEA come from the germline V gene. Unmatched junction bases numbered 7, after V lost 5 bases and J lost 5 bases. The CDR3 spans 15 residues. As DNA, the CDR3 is TGTGCCAGCAGCATTAGCGGGAGTCGCCACAATGAGCAGTTCTTC. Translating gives CASSISGSRHNEQFF.